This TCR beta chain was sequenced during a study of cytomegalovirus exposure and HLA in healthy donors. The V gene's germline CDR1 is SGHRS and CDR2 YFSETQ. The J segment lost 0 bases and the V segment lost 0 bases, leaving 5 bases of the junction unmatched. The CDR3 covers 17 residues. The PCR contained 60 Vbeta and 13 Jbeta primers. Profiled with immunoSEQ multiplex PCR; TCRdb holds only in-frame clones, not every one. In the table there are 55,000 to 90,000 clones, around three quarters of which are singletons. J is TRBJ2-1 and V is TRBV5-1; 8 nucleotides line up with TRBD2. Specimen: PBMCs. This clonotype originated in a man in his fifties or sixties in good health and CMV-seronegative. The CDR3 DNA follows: TGCGCCAGCAGCTTGGGGCGCGGGGGGACCTCCTACAATGAGCAGTTCTTC. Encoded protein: CASSLGRGGTSYNEQFF.